These 8 T cell receptor beta chains were all obtained from the same sample, sequenced in a study of blood T cell repertoires in COVID-19 (dated by TCRdb to 2020 to 2021). The library relied on the immunoSEQ multiplex PCR assay. TCRdb's version of the immuneACCESS table is confined to in-frame rearrangements and falls short of the full clone set. An unresolved V gene accounts for under half of the shortfall where checked; the remainder is of unknown origin. This sample gives about 56,000 clones in total; 89% of them show up just once. Of the sample, around a fifth falls within the top ten clones. The sequencing input was peripheral blood. The receptors were sampled from a human donor in a cohort sampled during active COVID-19.

The chain uses TRBV7-2 and TRBJ2-5, with 15 bases lining up with TRBD2. The V gene's germline CDR1 is SGHTA and CDR2 FQGNSA. Germline trimming cut 4 bases from V and 5 bases from J; bases unmatched to any gene: 14. The CDR3 consists of 19 residues. The CDR3 loop is CASSSPQTRTSGGGETQYF. In DNA, the CDR3 is TGTGCCAGCAGCTCCCCCCAAACACGGACTAGCGGGGGGGGTGAGACCCAGTACTTC.

V usage is TRBV6-5 and J usage is TRBJ1-1; the match to TRBD1 covers 7 bases. J lost 0 bases, V lost 6 bases, and 4 bases had no gene match. CDR3 length equals 14 residues. Germline V CDR1 and CDR2: MNHEY, SVGAGI. The CDR3 region has the DNA TGTGCCAGCAGCGAGACAGGGATGAACACTGAAGCTTTCTTT. This translates into CASSETGMNTEAFF.

This chain uses TRBV28 with TRBJ2-2, with no clear D. CDR1 is MDHEN and CDR2 is SYDVKM in the germline V gene. This CDR3 has 12 residues. Trimming shortened V by 6 bases and J by 5 bases, and 7 bases separated the two germline ends. In DNA, the CDR3 is TGTGCCAGCAGACAGTGGACCGGGGAGCTGTTTTTT. Translation: CASRQWTGELFF.

The V gene is TRBV7-7, the J gene TRBJ2-5, with a tentative D call TRBD1 (7 bases). The CDR3 has 15 residues. Germline V CDR1 and CDR2: SSHAT, FNYEAQ (reference sequence). V lost 1 base to trimming and J lost 2 bases, with 11 bases between them. CDR3 DNA: TGTGCCAGCAGCTTAGTTGCGGGACAGCAAGAGACCCAGTACTTC. As protein: CASSLVAGQQETQYF.

The chain carries TRBV9 and TRBJ2-7, with 12 nucleotides matching TRBD1. Trimming cost V 4 bases and J 5 bases; bases outside gene matches: 7. This CDR3 contains 15 residues. Germline V CDR1 and CDR2: SGDLS, YYNGEE. This chain's CDR3 is CASSPQGQGADEQYF. DNA for the CDR3: TGTGCCAGCAGCCCCCAGGGACAGGGGGCTGACGAGCAGTACTTC.

The chain is built from TRBV11-2 and TRBJ2-7; perhaps TRBD2 as D (6 bases). This CDR3 is built from 14 residues. Germline CDR1 reads SGHAT; CDR2 reads FQNNGV. V shed 1 base and J shed 2 bases, with 9 bases lying between them. The CDR3 here is CASSLVGGPYEQYF. CDR3 DNA: TGTGCCAGCAGCTTAGTCGGGGGACCCTACGAGCAGTACTTC.

Here the CDR3 DNA reads TGTGCCAGCAGCTCCGGGATCCTATACAATGAGCAGTTCTTC. As protein: CASSSGILYNEQFF. The V and J genes are TRBV9 and TRBJ2-1; TRBD2 might be the D (5 bases). The germline V gene encodes CDR1 SGDLS and CDR2 YYNGEE. The V end lost 4 bases, the J end lost 4 bases, and 12 bases lay between the germline ends. CDR3 length: 14 residues.

J is TRBJ1-3 and V is TRBV5-4, with a weak D call TRBD1 (5 bases). Per germline, CDR1 SGHNT and CDR2 YYREEE (reference sequence). The CDR3 totals 15 residues. Trimming took off 4 bases at V and 2 bases at J, with 13 bases between the two ends. The CDR3 is CASSPGRGAGNTIYF. The DNA for the CDR3 is TGTGCCAGCAGCCCCGGGAGGGGAGCTGGAAACACCATATATTTT. Together with reference TRBV5-4 and TRBJ1-3, the CDR3 gives the full variable domain: ETGVTQSPTHLIKTRGQQVTLRCSSQSGHNTVSWYQQALGQGPQFIFQYYREEENGRGNFPPRFSGLQFPNYSSELNVNALELDDSALYLCASSPGRGAGNTIYFGEGSWLTVV.